These T cell receptor beta chains were read from a single sample in a study of T-cell memory formation after mild COVID-19. TCRdb reprocessed the 5' RACE reads with MiXCR, giving one entry per CDR3 protein. The table has about 210,000 distinct CDR3 sequences, 27% seen once; the top ten hold approximately 10%. Material for sequencing was PBMCs or a T cell subset sorted from them (not recorded which). The source of these receptors is an adult woman who had mild COVID-19 (a few samples of this study predate the infection). Cell type and time point are not known. The CDR3 runs from the conserved cysteine through the conserved F or W. The D gene is left open where the match is weak. Only some rows state a clone size, as once, few, many or a class for expanded clones.

V gene	clone size	J gene	D gene	CDR3 protein	CDR3 DNA
TRBV7-6	-	TRBJ2-3	TRBD2	CASSHSGRAIDTQYF	TGTGCCAGCAGCCATAGCGGGAGGGCCATAGATACGCAGTATTTT
TRBV18	-	TRBJ1-1	-	CASSPRLNTEAFF	TGTGCCAGCTCACCTCGGCTGAACACTGAAGCTTTCTTT
TRBV7-3	few	TRBJ1-1	TRBD1	CASSSQGMNTEAFF	TGTGCCAGCAGCTCACAGGGGATGAACACTGAAGCTTTCTTT
TRBV7-9	-	TRBJ2-7	TRBD2	CASSLEGGLAGVYEQYF	TGTGCCAGCAGCTTAGAGGGGGGACTAGCGGGAGTCTACGAGCAGTACTTC
TRBV6-5	few	TRBJ2-7	-	CASSRTLTYEQYF	TGTGCCAGCAGCAGGACGCTTACCTACGAGCAGTACTTC
TRBV7-2	-	TRBJ2-5	TRBD2	CASSLGLLAGVMETQYF	TGTGCCAGCAGCTTAGGGCTCCTAGCGGGAGTTATGGAGACCCAGTACTTC
TRBV24-1	few	TRBJ2-1	TRBD2	CATRPSGSPHNEQFF	TGTGCCACCAGGCCCAGCGGGAGCCCCCACAATGAGCAGTTCTTC
TRBV4-1	-	TRBJ2-3	-	CASSPNPGSTDTQYF	TGCGCCAGCAGCCCCAACCCAGGGAGCACAGATACGCAGTATTTT
TRBV23-1	few	TRBJ2-1	-	CASSPRIRVLPFF	TGCGCCAGCAGTCCCCGAATCCGGGTCCTCCCGTTCTTC
TRBV5-6	-	TRBJ2-2	TRBD1	CASSLDRGRNGELFF	TGTGCCAGCAGCTTGGACAGGGGGCGGAACGGGGAGCTGTTTTTT
TRBV25-1	-	TRBJ1-1	TRBD1	CASSDAGQGSEAFF	TGTGCCAGCAGTGATGCAGGACAGGGGTCTGAAGCTTTCTTT
TRBV28	few	TRBJ2-3	TRBD2	CASSPRLAVLTDTQYF	TGTGCCAGCAGTCCCCGGCTAGCGGTACTAACAGATACGCAGTATTTT
TRBV12-3/TRBV12-4	-	TRBJ2-1	TRBD2	CASSPRSGSGYNEQFF	TGTGCCAGCAGCCCCCGTAGCGGGAGCGGATACAATGAGCAGTTCTTC
TRBV4-1	few	TRBJ1-5	TRBD1	CASSQGDREDQPQHF	TGCGCCAGCAGCCAAGGGGACAGGGAGGATCAGCCCCAGCATTTT
TRBV4-2	few	TRBJ2-5	TRBD2	CASSLSSGGAEETQYF	TGTGCCAGCAGCCTCTCTAGCGGGGGGGCCGAAGAGACCCAGTACTTC
TRBV7-6	-	TRBJ2-2	TRBD2	CASSLTSGGGTGELFF	TGTGCCAGCAGCTTAACTTCGGGAGGCGGCACCGGGGAGCTGTTTTTT
TRBV14	few	TRBJ1-1	TRBD1	CASSQDPGQTEAFF	TGTGCCAGCAGCCAAGACCCGGGACAGACTGAAGCTTTCTTT
TRBV5-1	many	TRBJ2-5	-	CASSLVETQYF	TGCGCCAGCAGCTTGGTGGAGACCCAGTACTTC
TRBV7-8	-	TRBJ2-5	-	CASSRRAGETQYF	TGTGCCAGCAGCCGTAGGGCGGGAGAGACCCAGTACTTC
TRBV15	-	TRBJ2-7	TRBD1	CATSLNRGSSYEQYF	TGTGCCACCAGTCTGAACAGGGGAAGCTCCTACGAGCAGTACTTC
TRBV12-3/TRBV12-4	few	TRBJ1-2	TRBD1	CASSRPGQGAYGYTF	TGTGCCAGCAGTAGACCGGGACAGGGGGCCTATGGCTACACCTTC
TRBV2	-	TRBJ1-6	TRBD1	CASSGAGDRVNSPLHF	TGTGCCAGCAGTGGGGCCGGGGACAGAGTAAATTCACCCCTCCACTTT
TRBV29-1	few	TRBJ2-7	-	CSVEDRVGYEQYF	TGCAGCGTTGAAGACAGGGTTGGATACGAGCAGTACTTC
TRBV6-5	few	TRBJ2-4	-	CASRPPRSGEIINIQYF	TGTGCCAGCAGACCCCCTAGATCGGGGGAGATTATAAACATTCAGTACTTC
TRBV6-5	-	TRBJ1-1	-	CASSLTGKNTEAFF	TGTGCCAGCAGCCTCACGGGAAAGAACACTGAAGCTTTCTTT
TRBV12-3/TRBV12-4	few	TRBJ1-5	-	CASSLSGQPQHF	TGTGCCAGCAGTCTTAGCGGTCAGCCCCAGCATTTT
TRBV29-1	few	TRBJ2-7	-	CVGRTGLEQYF	TGCGTCGGGAGGACAGGGCTTGAGCAGTACTTC
TRBV20-1	-	TRBJ2-7	TRBD2	CSARVWRGAYYEQYF	TGCAGTGCTAGAGTTTGGCGGGGGGCCTACTACGAGCAGTACTTC
TRBV6-5	-	TRBJ2-2	TRBD2	CASSHGLAGGSRTGELFF	TGTGCCAGCAGTCACGGACTAGCGGGAGGTTCGAGGACCGGGGAGCTGTTTTTT